The 17 T cell receptor beta chains below were found in one sample sequenced in a study of blood T cells in healthy people across ages. Then a second PCR, running about 6 to 11 cycles, was carried out with a sample-barcoded 5' primer and a J-beta primer mix. TCRdb itself ran the 5' RACE reads through MiXCR, one entry per CDR3 protein. The sample has 1,800,000 or so distinct CDR3 sequences; about two fifths are singletons. Material: blood. The receptors were sampled from a human donor in good health.

The chain is built from TRBV3-1 and TRBJ2-5; tentatively, D is TRBD1 (6 bases). Matching the DNA end better, TRBJ1-2 makes the J call doubtful. The CDR3 sequence is 13 residues long. Germline loops: CDR1 LGHDT, CDR2 YNNKEL (reference sequence). The CDR3 coding sequence is TGTGCCAGCAGCCAAGGTAGGGGGGCTGGCTACACCTTC. The encoded protein is CASSQGRGAGYTF.

This sequence joins TRBV3-1 and TRBJ2-7; 8 bases fit TRBD1. Trimming removed 1 base from V and 3 bases from J; junction bases left unmatched: 2. The CDR3 consists of 14 residues. In germline, CDR1 is LGHDT, CDR2 YNNKEL (reference sequence). In DNA, the CDR3 is TGTGCCAGCAGCCAAGTGGGGACAGGCTACGAGCAGTACTTC. This codes for CASSQVGTGYEQYF.

This clonotype came up many times. J is TRBJ1-2 and V is TRBV5-1; a possible D gene is TRBD1 (6 bases). Germline assignment: CDR1 SGHRS and CDR2 YFSETQ. The CDR3 runs 12 residues. V dropped 4 bases and J dropped 8 bases, with 12 bases sitting between them. This chain's CDR3 is CASSLQGRGYTF. The CDR3 DNA reads TGCGCCAGCAGCCTACAGGGTCGGGGCTACACCTTC.

In its sample, this clonotype was seen a few times. The genes are TRBV5-1 and TRBJ2-4; 7 nucleotides agree with TRBD1. CDR3 length: 13 residues. CDR1 and CDR2 (germline): SGHRS, YFSETQ. Trimming cost V 7 bases and J 5 bases; bases outside gene matches: 6. Here the CDR3 DNA reads TGCGCCAGCGCGACAGGGTTCGAAAACATTCAGTACTTC. This translates into CASATGFENIQYF.

The CDR3 is CASSLAGYPGNTIYF. The CDR3, as DNA: TGCGCCAGCAGCTTGGCAGGGTATCCGGGAAACACCATATATTTT. The chain links TRBV5-1 to TRBJ1-3; a possible D gene is TRBD1 (5 bases). Germline CDR1 SGHRS, CDR2 YFSETQ. This CDR3 has 15 residues. V was shortened by 0 bases and J by 4 bases, with 11 bases between the two germline ends.

The V and J genes are TRBV10-3 and TRBJ2-1; D is possibly TRBD1 or TRBD2 (5 bases each). This CDR3 has 14 amino acids. CDR1 and CDR2 (germline): ENHRY, SYGVKD. Trimming removed 11 bases at V and 5 bases at J, with 19 bases between. The CDR3 DNA sequence: TGTGCCTCATTACGTGGGGACGTACACAATGAGCAGTTCTTC. Encoded protein: CASLRGDVHNEQFF.

This clonotype came up a few times. The chain carries TRBV12-5 and TRBJ1-6; D gene ambiguous. This CDR3 comprises 15 residues. Germline CDR1 is LGHNT and CDR2 is FRNRAP. Trimming took off 6 bases at V and 7 bases at J, with 16 bases between the two ends. The CDR3 DNA sequence: TGTGCTAGTGGCTATTTCCTTTGGGGAAATTCACCCCTCCACTTT. This sequence encodes CASGYFLWGNSPLHF. Together with reference TRBV12-5 and TRBJ1-6, the CDR3 gives the full variable domain: DARVTQTPRHKVTEMGQEVTMRCQPILGHNTVFWYRQTMMQGLELLAYFRNRAPLDDSGMPKDRFSAEMPDATLATLKIQPSEPRDSAVYFCASGYFLWGNSPLHFGNGTRLTVT.

This clonotype was observed at least ten times. The rearrangement links TRBV4-1 to TRBJ2-5; 7 bases line up with TRBD1. From germline, CDR1 is MGHRA and CDR2 YSYEKL. V lost 8 bases to trimming and J lost 1 base; unmatched junction nucleotides: 4. CDR3 length: 13 amino acids. CDR3 sequence: CASRGQLQETQYF. In DNA form, the CDR3 reads TGCGCCAGCCGGGGACAGCTCCAAGAGACCCAGTACTTC.

This sequence joins TRBV29-1 and TRBJ2-5; a weak D match, TRBD1 (6 bases). The ends were cut back, 2 bases at V and 6 bases at J, with 10 bases in the middle. The germline V gene has CDR1 SQVTM and CDR2 ANQGSEA. The CDR3 loop spans 12 amino acids. DNA of the CDR3: TGCAGCGTTGAAAGGGGGATGAAGACCCAGTACTTC. Amino acids: CSVERGMKTQYF.

This clonotype was recorded many times. The chain links TRBV5-5 to TRBJ2-6; D unresolved. The length of the CDR3 is 16 residues. V was trimmed by 0 bases and J by 1 base, leaving 8 bases between them. Germline-derived CDR1 and CDR2 are SGHKS and YYEKEE (reference sequence). CDR3 sequence reads: CASSLAVRSGANVLTF. DNA for the CDR3: TGTGCCAGCAGCTTGGCCGTGAGGTCTGGGGCCAACGTCCTGACTTTC.

The V call is TRBV20-1, the J call TRBJ2-5, with 7 nucleotides matching TRBD1. The CDR3 consists of 14 residues. Germline assignment: CDR1 DFQATT and CDR2 SNEGSKA (reference sequence). Trimming took 5 bases from V and 3 from J; bases not matched to a gene: 9. DNA for the CDR3: TGCAGTGCTGAAGCGCTGACAGGGAAAGAGACCCAGTACTTC. It yields the protein CSAEALTGKETQYF.

This chain joins TRBV5-1 and TRBJ2-7; D not resolved. CDR1 is SGHRS, CDR2 YFSETQ, per germline. The V end lost 4 bases, the J end lost 4 bases, and 18 bases lay between the germline ends. The CDR3 loop spans 15 amino acids. The CDR3 DNA is TGCGCCAGCAGCGCGGACGGATATATTATTTACGAGCAGTACTTC. It is translated as CASSADGYIIYEQYF. Full variable domain (rest looked up from reference TRBV5-1 and TRBJ2-7): KAGVTQTPRYLIKTRGQQVTLSCSPISGHRSVSWYQQTPGQGLQFLFEYFSETQRNKGNFPGRFSGRQFSNSRSEMNVSTLELGDSALYLCASSADGYIIYEQYFGPGTRLTVT.

This clonotype was counted only a few times. The V call is TRBV27, the J call TRBJ1-1; D call uncertain. V shed 3 bases and J shed 1 base, with 12 bases lying between them. Germline assignment: CDR1 MNHEY and CDR2 SMNVEV (reference sequence). This CDR3 has 15 amino acids. CDR3 bases: TGTGCCAGCAGTTTTAACGGGCAGCCGAACACTGAAGCTTTCTTT. This translates into CASSFNGQPNTEAFF.

V gene TRBV14 combines with J gene TRBJ2-3; no clear D gene. Trimming took 6 bases from V and 3 from J, leaving 13 bases between them. The germline V gene encodes CDR1 SGHDN and CDR2 FVKESK. The CDR3 spans 14 residues. The CDR3 spells CASRDVVDTDTQYF. CDR3 DNA: TGTGCCAGCAGAGACGTAGTTGATACAGATACGCAGTATTTT. Looking up the rest from reference TRBV14 and TRBJ2-3 gives the full variable domain: EAGVTQFPSHSVIEKGQTVTLRCDPISGHDNLYWYRRVMGKEIKFLLHFVKESKQDESGMPNNRFLAERTGGTYSTLKVQPAELEDSGVYFCASRDVVDTDTQYFGPGTRLTVL.

This clonotype has only a few counts. The chain combines TRBV5-1 with TRBJ2-2, with D unclear. Germline CDR1 is SGHRS and CDR2 is YFSETQ. Deletions cut 0 bases from V and 2 bases from J, with 8 bases between. CDR3 length equals 15 residues. The CDR3 here is CASSLDGSNTGELFF. The CDR3 DNA reads as TGCGCCAGCAGCTTGGACGGGTCAAACACCGGGGAGCTGTTTTTT.

The chain uses TRBV7-3 and TRBJ2-3; 13 bases are shared with TRBD2. The CDR3 sequence is 15 residues long. V was pared by 11 bases and J by 3 bases, with 8 bases of the junction left unmatched. Germline V gives CDR1 SGHTA, CDR2 FQGTGA. The CDR3 spells CACGSGLAGTDTQYF. CDR3 in DNA: TGTGCCTGCGGCTCGGGACTAGCGGGGACAGATACGCAGTATTTT.

The chain recombines TRBV7-2 with TRBJ1-4; maybe TRBD1 (6 bases). The germline V and J ends were trimmed by 2 bases and 9 bases, with 13 bases remaining between them. The CDR3 totals 14 residues. Germline V CDR1 and CDR2: SGHTA, FQGNSA. The CDR3 coding sequence is TGTGCCAGCAGCTTACCAGAGGGGGGGCAAAAACTGTTTTTT. Its translation is CASSLPEGGQKLFF.